Listed here is a single T cell receptor beta chain. The data are from a study of T cells expressing NK-cell markers. This CDR3 is 14 amino acids long. Germline V CDR1 and CDR2: MDHEN, SYDVKM. TCRdb re-called the 5' RACE reads and gives one entry per CDR3 protein, without DNA. This repertoire includes around 180,000 distinct CDR3 sequences. The chain carries TRBV28 and TRBJ1-2. This sequence originates from a man aged 18 to 69 in good health. Sample: blood T cells: a sorted CD56 or NKG2C T cell subset, CD4+ or CD8+ T cells, or bulk PBMC T cells (not recorded which). The CDR3 loop reads CASSLLSGLYGYTF.